The source of this TCR beta chain is a study of blood T cells in healthy people across ages. Germline CDR1 and CDR2: MGHRA and YSYEKL. The CDR3 consists of 15 residues. After removal of 10 bases from V and 0 bases from J, the junction contained 10 bases not matched to a gene. A sample-barcoded 5' primer and a J-beta primer mix were used in a second PCR of roughly 6 to 11 cycles. A single record per CDR3 protein comes from TCRdb applying MiXCR to the 5' RACE reads. The data hold fewer than 1.5 million distinct CDR3 sequences, with approximately 40% observed a single time. Aged about 6 to 90, donors were systemically healthy Caucasians from Russia. Study observations and caveats: Investigators viewed diversity estimates from one million T cells as underestimates, the study reported. PBMCs were not sorted, which prevented a conclusive comparison of naive versus antigen-experienced cells. Naive CD4+ cell counts and diversity both ran higher in long-lived than in aged donors.

This clonotype appeared a few times. Its antigen is unidentified. The specimen sequenced was blood. This chain joins TRBV4-1 and TRBJ2-7; 9 nucleotides match TRBD1. The sequence was obtained from a woman aged 18-29 years in good health. CDR3 sequence: CATSLGTGSSYEQYF. The CDR3 DNA reads TGCGCCACTTCCCTCGGGACAGGGAGCTCCTACGAGCAGTACTTC.